One sample yielded the 10 T cell receptor beta chains listed below, sequenced in a study of somatic mutations in cytotoxic T cells in rheumatoid arthritis. Some clones are missing from TCRdb's copy, which holds only in-frame ones; the method was immunoSEQ multiplex PCR. The sample yields 20,000 to 25,000 clones, 78% seen once. Sequencing input: CD8+ T cells sorted from blood. The source of these receptors is an adult with rheumatoid arthritis.

The chain links TRBV10-3 to TRBJ2-2, with D perhaps TRBD2 (5 bases). CDR1 ENHRY and CDR2 SYGVKD come from the germline V gene. Trimming took 4 bases from V and 7 from J, leaving 13 bases between them. There are 14 residues in the CDR3. The CDR3 region is CAISVWETSGELFF. CDR3 DNA sequence: TGTGCCATCAGTGTTTGGGAAACTAGCGGGGAGCTGTTTTTT.

This clone was seen only a few times. The chain couples TRBV23-1 to TRBJ2-7, with D unclear. TRBV23-1 is known as an ORF, though its function is uncertain. With 7 bases removed from V and 3 bases from J, the gap between germline ends came to 19 bases. The length of the CDR3 is 15 residues. The CDR3 is CASTFFRRDNYEQYF. The CDR3 DNA is TGCGCCAGCACCTTCTTCCGAAGGGATAACTACGAGCAGTACTTC.

This clone appeared a few times. The rearrangement links TRBV11-2 to TRBJ2-7; 7 bases map to TRBD2. After removal of 3 bases from V and 3 bases from J, the junction contained 8 bases not matched to a gene. The CDR3 extends over 15 amino acids. Per the germline V gene, CDR1 is SGHAT and CDR2 is FQNNGV. The DNA for the CDR3 is TGTGCCAGCAGCTTGTCAGCGGGATTCCACTACGAGCAGTACTTC. Translating it yields CASSLSAGFHYEQYF.

There are a few counts of this clone. The CDR3 here is CASSLGDPFSYEQYF. The CDR3, as DNA: TGCGCCAGCAGCCTCGGGGATCCCTTCTCCTACGAGCAGTACTTC. The chain has TRBV5-1 and TRBJ2-7; tentative D call: TRBD2 (5 bases). The CDR3 runs 15 residues. V lost 4 bases, J lost 0 bases, and 14 bases lay in between. Germline V CDR1 and CDR2: SGHRS, YFSETQ.

The chain employs TRBV7-9 and TRBJ2-5, with 7 bases that match TRBD2. The germline V gene encodes CDR1 SEHNR and CDR2 FQNEAQ (reference sequence). V gave up 4 bases and J gave up 7 bases; unmatched junction bases: 21. The CDR3 length is 18 residues. The CDR3: CASSSRITTDGGYGTQYF. In DNA, the CDR3 is TGTGCCAGCAGCTCCCGAATAACAACCGACGGGGGGTACGGGACCCAGTACTTC. The entire variable domain, with the rest obtained from reference TRBV7-9 and TRBJ2-5, is as follows: DTGVSQNPRHKITKRGQNVTFRCDPISEHNRLYWYRQTLGQGPEFLTYFQNEAQLEKSRLLSDRFSAERPKGSFSTLEIQRTEQGDSAMYLCASSSRITTDGGYGTQYFGPGTRLLVL.

The V call is TRBV29-1, the J call TRBJ1-2; a weak D match, TRBD1 (6 bases). The CDR3 length is 13 residues. V was trimmed by 3 bases and J by 4 bases, leaving 12 bases between them. Germline V gene lookup returns CDR1 SQVTM and CDR2 ANQGSEA. CDR3 sequence reads: CSVEMTGVYGYTF. CDR3 in DNA: TGCAGCGTTGAGATGACAGGTGTCTATGGCTACACCTTC.

The chain joins TRBV5-4 to TRBJ2-4; D possibly corresponds to TRBD2 (5 bases). Looked up from germline, CDR1 is SGHNT and CDR2 is YYREEE (reference sequence). The CDR3 runs 15 residues. Trimming cost V 4 bases and J 8 bases, with 19 bases left between them. The CDR3 DNA sequence: TGTGCCAGCAGCGCAGGATTGAGGGAGATACACATTCAGTACTTC. It is translated as CASSAGLREIHIQYF. The full variable domain, with the rest looked up from reference TRBV5-4 and TRBJ2-4, is ETGVTQSPTHLIKTRGQQVTLRCSSQSGHNTVSWYQQALGQGPQFIFQYYREEENGRGNFPPRFSGLQFPNYSSELNVNALELDDSALYLCASSAGLREIHIQYFGAGTRLSVL.

The gene calls are TRBV19 and TRBJ1-5, with TRBD1 as a possible D gene (6 bases). The germline CDR1 and CDR2 sequences are LNHDA and SQIVND (reference sequence). The germline V and J ends were trimmed by 3 bases and 4 bases, with 10 bases remaining between them. The CDR3 consists of 14 residues. CDR3 residues: CASSMYQGNQPQHF. CDR3 DNA: TGTGCCAGTAGTATGTATCAGGGGAATCAGCCCCAGCATTTT.

The J gene is TRBJ2-7, the V gene TRBV9; 8 nucleotides align to TRBD2. Unmatched junction bases numbered 12, after V lost 7 bases and J lost 3 bases. The CDR3 spans 15 residues. Germline CDR1 is SGDLS and CDR2 is YYNGEE. The CDR3 DNA reads TGTGCCAGCGGCGGAATGGTCGGGGGGGGCTACGAGCAGTACTTC. This sequence encodes CASGGMVGGGYEQYF.

The rearrangement links TRBV6-5 to TRBJ1-1; D remains ambiguous. The V gene's germline CDR1 is MNHEY and CDR2 SVGAGI. The length of the CDR3 is 14 residues. With 0 bases removed from V and 2 bases from J, the gap between germline ends came to 7 bases. In nucleotides, the CDR3 is TGTGCCAGCAGTTACTCCCCGGGTAACACTGAAGCTTTCTTT. This sequence encodes CASSYSPGNTEAFF.